The 5 T cell receptor beta chains in this list originate from one sample, sequenced in a study of monozygotic twins with inflammatory bowel disease. From its re-call of the 5' RACE reads, TCRdb lists each CDR3 protein once, without DNA. The table lists about 210,000 distinct CDR3 sequences. Material: blood. The receptors were gathered from a human donor with ulcerative colitis or Crohn's disease, or a healthy co-twin of an affected twin (not recorded which).

The genes are TRBV3-1 and TRBJ1-4. CDR1 is LGHDT, CDR2 YNNKEL, per germline (reference sequence). CDR3 length: 15 amino acids. The CDR3 sequence: CASSVTTGINEKLFF.

The rearrangement uses TRBV18 and TRBJ1-2. CDR1 and CDR2 from the germline V gene are KGHSH and LQKENI. CDR3 length: 14 amino acids. Here the CDR3 reads CASSPGVRDYGYTF.

The chain carries TRBV24-1 and TRBJ2-1. Per germline, CDR1 KGHDR and CDR2 SFDVKD. The CDR3 consists of 13 residues. CDR3 sequence reads: CATSDLPQSEQFF.

This sequence joins TRBV20-1 and TRBJ1-5; the D call from TCRdb, TRBD1, cannot be confirmed without DNA. This CDR3 has 13 residues. The V gene's germline CDR1 is DFQATT and CDR2 SNEGSKA (reference sequence). Here the CDR3 reads CSASWTGNQPQHF.

This CDR3 is CASSPPGQRWGPQHF. J is TRBJ1-5 and V is TRBV2; TCRdb calls TRBD1, which cannot be checked without DNA. CDR3 length: 15 residues. The germline V gene has CDR1 SNHLY and CDR2 FYNNEI.